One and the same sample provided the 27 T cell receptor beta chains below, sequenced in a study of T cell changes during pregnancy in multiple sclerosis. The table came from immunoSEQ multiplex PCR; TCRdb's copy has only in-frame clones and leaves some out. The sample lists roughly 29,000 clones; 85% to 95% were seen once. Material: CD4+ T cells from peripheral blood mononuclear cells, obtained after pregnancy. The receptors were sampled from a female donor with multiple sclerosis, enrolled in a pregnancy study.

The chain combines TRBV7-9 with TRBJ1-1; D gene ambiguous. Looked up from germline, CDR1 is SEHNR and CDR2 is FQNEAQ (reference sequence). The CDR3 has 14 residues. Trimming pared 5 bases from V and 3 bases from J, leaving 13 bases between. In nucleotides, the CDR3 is TGTGCCAGCAGCCCGAGTGGGAGTCACACTGAAGCTTTCTTT. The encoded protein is CASSPSGSHTEAFF.

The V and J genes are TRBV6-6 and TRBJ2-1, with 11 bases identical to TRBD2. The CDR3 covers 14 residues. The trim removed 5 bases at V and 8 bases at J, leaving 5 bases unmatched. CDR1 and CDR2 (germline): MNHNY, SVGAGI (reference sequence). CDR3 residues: CASSLTSGRHEQFF. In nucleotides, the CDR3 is TGTGCCAGCAGTCTTACTAGCGGGAGACATGAGCAGTTCTTC.

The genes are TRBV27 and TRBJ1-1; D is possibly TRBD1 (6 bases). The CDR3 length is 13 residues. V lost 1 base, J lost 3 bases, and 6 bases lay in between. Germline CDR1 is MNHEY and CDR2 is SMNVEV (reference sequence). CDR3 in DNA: TGTGCCAGCAGTTTATGGACAGACACTGAAGCTTTCTTT. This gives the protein CASSLWTDTEAFF.

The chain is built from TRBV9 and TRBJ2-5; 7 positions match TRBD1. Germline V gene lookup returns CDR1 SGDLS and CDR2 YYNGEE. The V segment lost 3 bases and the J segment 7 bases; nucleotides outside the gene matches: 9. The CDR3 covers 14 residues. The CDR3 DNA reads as TGTGCCAGCAGCGCCTCAGGGGGACCGGGGACCCAGTACTTC. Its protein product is CASSASGGPGTQYF.

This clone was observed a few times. CDR3: CASTIRQGSWYEQYF. The CDR3 DNA follows: TGTGCCAGCACGATTCGACAGGGGTCTTGGTACGAGCAGTACTTC. The V gene is TRBV5-6, the J gene TRBJ2-7; 8 bases fit TRBD1. Trimming took 6 bases from V and 4 from J; bases not matched to a gene: 12. Per the germline V gene, CDR1 is SGHDT and CDR2 is YYEEEE. The CDR3 is made up of 15 amino acids. The full variable domain, in which reference TRBV5-6 and TRBJ2-7 provide the parts outside the CDR3, is DAGVTQSPTHLIKTRGQQVTLRCSPKSGHDTVSWYQQALGQGPQFIFQYYEEEERQRGNFPDRFSGHQFPNYSSELNVNALLLGDSALYLCASTIRQGSWYEQYFGPGTRLTVT.

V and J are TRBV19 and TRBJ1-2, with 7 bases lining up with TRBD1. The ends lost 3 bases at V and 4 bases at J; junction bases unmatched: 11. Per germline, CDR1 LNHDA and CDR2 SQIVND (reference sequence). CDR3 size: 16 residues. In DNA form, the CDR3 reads TGTGCCAGTAGTATCCTAGGGACAGCCGACGCCTATGGCTACACCTTC. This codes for CASSILGTADAYGYTF.

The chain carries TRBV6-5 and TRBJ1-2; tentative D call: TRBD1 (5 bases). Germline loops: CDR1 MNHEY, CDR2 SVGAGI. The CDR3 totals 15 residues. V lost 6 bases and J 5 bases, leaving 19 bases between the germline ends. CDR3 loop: CASSRDSAVGYGYTF. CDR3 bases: TGTGCCAGCAGCCGAGACAGCGCCGTGGGTTATGGCTACACCTTC.

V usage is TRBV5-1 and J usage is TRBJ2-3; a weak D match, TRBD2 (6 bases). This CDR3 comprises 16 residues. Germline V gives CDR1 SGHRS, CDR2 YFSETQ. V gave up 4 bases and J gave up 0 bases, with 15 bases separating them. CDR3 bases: TGCGCCAGCAGCCCTTTTAGCGGATCTAGCACAGATACGCAGTATTTT. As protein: CASSPFSGSSTDTQYF.

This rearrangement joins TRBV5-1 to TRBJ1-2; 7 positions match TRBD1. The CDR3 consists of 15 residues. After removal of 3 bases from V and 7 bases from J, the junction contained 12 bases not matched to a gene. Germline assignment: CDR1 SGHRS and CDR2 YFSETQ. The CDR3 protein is CASSWETGLPGGYTF. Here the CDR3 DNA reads TGCGCCAGCAGCTGGGAGACAGGGCTCCCCGGTGGCTACACCTTC. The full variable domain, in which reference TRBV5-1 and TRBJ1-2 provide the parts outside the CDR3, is KAGVTQTPRYLIKTRGQQVTLSCSPISGHRSVSWYQQTPGQGLQFLFEYFSETQRNKGNFPGRFSGRQFSNSRSEMNVSTLELGDSALYLCASSWETGLPGGYTFGSGTRLTVV.

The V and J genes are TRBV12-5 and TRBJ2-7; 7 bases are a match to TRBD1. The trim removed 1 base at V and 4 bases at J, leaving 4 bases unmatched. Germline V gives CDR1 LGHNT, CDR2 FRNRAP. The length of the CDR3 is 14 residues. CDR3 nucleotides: TGTGCTAGTGGTTTGGGACAGGGAGCGTACGAGCAGTACTTC. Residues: CASGLGQGAYEQYF.

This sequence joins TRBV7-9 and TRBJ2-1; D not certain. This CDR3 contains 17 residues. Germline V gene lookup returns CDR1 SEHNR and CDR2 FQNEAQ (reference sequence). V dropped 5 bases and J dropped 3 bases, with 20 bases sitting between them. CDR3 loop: CASSQVLGLLFYNEQFF. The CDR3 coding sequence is TGTGCCAGCAGCCAGGTATTGGGTCTTCTATTCTACAATGAGCAGTTCTTC. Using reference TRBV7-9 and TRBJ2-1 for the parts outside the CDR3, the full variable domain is DTGVSQNPRHKITKRGQNVTFRCDPISEHNRLYWYRQTLGQGPEFLTYFQNEAQLEKSRLLSDRFSAERPKGSFSTLEIQRTEQGDSAMYLCASSQVLGLLFYNEQFFGPGTRLTVL.

The CDR3 protein is CASSLVVGGEGANYGYTF. The CDR3 region has the DNA TGTGCCAGCAGCTTAGTAGTGGGAGGCGAAGGGGCTAACTATGGCTACACCTTC. This chain joins TRBV7-2 and TRBJ1-2; D perhaps matches TRBD1 (5 bases). CDR3 size: 18 residues. Germline values: CDR1 SGHTA, CDR2 FQGNSA. Trimming left V 1 base short and J 0 bases short, with 18 bases between. The full variable domain, with the rest looked up from reference TRBV7-2 and TRBJ1-2, is GAGVSQSPSNKVTEKGKDVELRCDPISGHTALYWYRQSLGQGLEFLIYFQGNSAPDKSGLPSDRFSAERTGGSVSTLTIQRTQQEDSAVYLCASSLVVGGEGANYGYTFGSGTRLTVV.

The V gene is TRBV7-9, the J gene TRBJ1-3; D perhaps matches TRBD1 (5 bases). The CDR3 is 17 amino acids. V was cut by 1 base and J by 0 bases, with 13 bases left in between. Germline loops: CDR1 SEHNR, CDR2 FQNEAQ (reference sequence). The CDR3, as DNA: TGTGCCAGCAGCTTAGGTTTCTACAGGACCTCTGGAAACACCATATATTTT. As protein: CASSLGFYRTSGNTIYF.

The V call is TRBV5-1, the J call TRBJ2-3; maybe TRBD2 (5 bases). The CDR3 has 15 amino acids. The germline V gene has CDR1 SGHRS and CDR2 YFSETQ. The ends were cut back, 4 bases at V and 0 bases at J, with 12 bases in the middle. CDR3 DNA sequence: TGCGCCAGCAGCCCAGAGGGCCAGAGCACAGATACGCAGTATTTT. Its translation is CASSPEGQSTDTQYF.

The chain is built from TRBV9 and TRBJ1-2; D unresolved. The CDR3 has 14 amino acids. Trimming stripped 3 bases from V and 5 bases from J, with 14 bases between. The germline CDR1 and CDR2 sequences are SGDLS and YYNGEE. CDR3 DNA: TGTGCCAGCAGCGAATTAGGGAGTAGGTATGGCTACACCTTC. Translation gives CASSELGSRYGYTF.

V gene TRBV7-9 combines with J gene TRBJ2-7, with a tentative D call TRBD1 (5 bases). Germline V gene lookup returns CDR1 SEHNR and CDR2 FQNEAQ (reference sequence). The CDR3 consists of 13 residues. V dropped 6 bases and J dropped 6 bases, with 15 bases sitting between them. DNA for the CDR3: TGTGCCAGCAGACCAACAGGACCCAGCGAGCAGTACTTC. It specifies CASRPTGPSEQYF. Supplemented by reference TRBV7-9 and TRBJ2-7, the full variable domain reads DTGVSQNPRHKITKRGQNVTFRCDPISEHNRLYWYRQTLGQGPEFLTYFQNEAQLEKSRLLSDRFSAERPKGSFSTLEIQRTEQGDSAMYLCASRPTGPSEQYFGPGTRLTVT.

CDR3 in amino acids: CASSLSQAGNNEQFF. The CDR3 DNA is TGTGCCAGCAGCTTGTCCCAGGCGGGGAACAATGAGCAGTTCTTC. This sequence joins TRBV5-4 and TRBJ2-1, with D possibly matching TRBD2 (6 bases). The CDR3 has 15 amino acids. CDR1 and CDR2 (germline): SGHNT, YYREEE (reference sequence). V was cut by 1 base and J by 5 bases, with 13 bases left in between.

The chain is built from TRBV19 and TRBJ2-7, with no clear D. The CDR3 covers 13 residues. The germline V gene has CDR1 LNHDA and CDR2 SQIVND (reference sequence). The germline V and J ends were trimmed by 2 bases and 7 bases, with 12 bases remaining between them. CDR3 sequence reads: CASSISVSREQYF. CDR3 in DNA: TGTGCCAGTAGTATATCGGTTTCGAGGGAGCAGTACTTC.

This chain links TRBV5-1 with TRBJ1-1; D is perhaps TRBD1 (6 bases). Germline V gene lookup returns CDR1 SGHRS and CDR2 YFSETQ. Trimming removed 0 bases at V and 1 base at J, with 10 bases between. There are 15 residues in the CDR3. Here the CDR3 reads CASSLVGGRNTEAFF. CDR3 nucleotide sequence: TGCGCCAGCAGCTTGGTAGGGGGAAGGAACACTGAAGCTTTCTTT.

In nucleotides, the CDR3 is TGTGCCAGCAGACACCAACTGGGGACAGGGCTTCAGCCCCAGCATTTT. It yields the protein CASRHQLGTGLQPQHF. The rearrangement uses TRBV6-6 and TRBJ1-5, with 9 nucleotides matching TRBD1. V gave up 6 bases and J gave up 6 bases; unmatched junction bases: 12. This CDR3 contains 16 residues. Germline V gene data show CDR1 as MNHNY and CDR2 as SVGAGI (reference sequence).

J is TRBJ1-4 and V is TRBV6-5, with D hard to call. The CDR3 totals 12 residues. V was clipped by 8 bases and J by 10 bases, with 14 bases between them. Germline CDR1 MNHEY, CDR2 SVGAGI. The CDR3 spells CASSDSRGKLFF. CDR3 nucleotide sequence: TGTGCCAGCTCCGATTCTCGGGGAAAACTGTTTTTT.

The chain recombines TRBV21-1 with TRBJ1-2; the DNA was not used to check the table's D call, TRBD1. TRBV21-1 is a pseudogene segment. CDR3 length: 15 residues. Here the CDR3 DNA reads TGTGCCAGCAGCAAATGGGTAAGCAGGGGCTATGGCTACACCTTC. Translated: CASSKWVSRGYGYTF.

CDR3 sequence reads: CASSIRTGPRGTQYF. The CDR3 DNA sequence: TGTGCCAGCAGCATTCGGACAGGCCCTCGAGGGACCCAGTACTTC. The rearrangement uses TRBV14 and TRBJ2-5; 7 nucleotides agree with TRBD1. This CDR3 has 15 amino acids. Germline values: CDR1 SGHDN, CDR2 FVKESK. The J segment lost 7 bases and the V segment lost 5 bases, leaving 13 bases of the junction unmatched.

CDR3 region: CASSWKVAGRSYEQYF. The CDR3 nucleotides are TGTGCCAGCAGCTGGAAGGTGGCAGGGCGATCCTACGAGCAGTACTTC. The rearrangement links TRBV7-9 to TRBJ2-7; possibly TRBD1 for D (5 bases). Germline assignment: CDR1 SEHNR and CDR2 FQNEAQ (reference sequence). V shed 4 bases and J shed 1 base, with 17 bases lying between them. The CDR3 consists of 16 residues.

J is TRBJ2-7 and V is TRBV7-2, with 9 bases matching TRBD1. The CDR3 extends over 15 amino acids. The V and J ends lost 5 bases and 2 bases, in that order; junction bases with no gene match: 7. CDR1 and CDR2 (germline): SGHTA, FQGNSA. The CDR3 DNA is TGTGCCAGCAGCCCTTGGGGGACAGGGCCCTACGAGCAGTACTTC. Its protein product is CASSPWGTGPYEQYF.

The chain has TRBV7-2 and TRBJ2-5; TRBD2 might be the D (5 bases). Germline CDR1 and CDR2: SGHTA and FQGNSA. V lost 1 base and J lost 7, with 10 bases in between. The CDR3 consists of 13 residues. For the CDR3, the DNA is TGTGCCAGCAGCTTAGGCAATGAGGGGACCCAGTACTTC. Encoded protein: CASSLGNEGTQYF.

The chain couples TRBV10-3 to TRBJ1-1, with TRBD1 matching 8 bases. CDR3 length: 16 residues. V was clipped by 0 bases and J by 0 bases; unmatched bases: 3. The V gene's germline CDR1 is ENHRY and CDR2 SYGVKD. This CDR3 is CAISESNRGLNTEAFF. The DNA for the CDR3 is TGTGCCATCAGTGAGTCGAACAGGGGGTTGAACACTGAAGCTTTCTTT.